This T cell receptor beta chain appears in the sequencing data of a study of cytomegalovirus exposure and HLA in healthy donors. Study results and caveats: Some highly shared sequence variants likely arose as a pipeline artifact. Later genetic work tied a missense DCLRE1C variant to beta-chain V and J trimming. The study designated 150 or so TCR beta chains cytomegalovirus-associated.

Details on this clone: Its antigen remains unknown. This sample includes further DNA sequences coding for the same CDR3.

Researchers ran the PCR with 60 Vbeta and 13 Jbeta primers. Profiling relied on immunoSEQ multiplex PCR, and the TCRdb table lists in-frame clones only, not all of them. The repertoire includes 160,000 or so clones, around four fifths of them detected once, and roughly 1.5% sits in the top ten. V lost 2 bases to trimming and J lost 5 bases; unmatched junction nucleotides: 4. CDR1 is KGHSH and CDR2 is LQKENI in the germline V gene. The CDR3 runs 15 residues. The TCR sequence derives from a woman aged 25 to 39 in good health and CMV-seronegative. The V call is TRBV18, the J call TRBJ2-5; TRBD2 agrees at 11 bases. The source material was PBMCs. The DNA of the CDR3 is TGTGCCAGCTCACCAGGGACTAGCGGAGGGGAGACCCAGTACTTC. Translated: CASSPGTSGGETQYF.